These T cell receptor beta chains were read from a single sample in a study of blood T cell repertoires in COVID-19. Assay: immunoSEQ multiplex PCR; the TCRdb copy retains only in-frame clones and omits some. This repertoire shows a few hundred thousand clones, 70% to 90% found once; its top ten account for under 7%. The sample comprised PBMCs or T cells enriched from blood (not recorded which). The receptors come from a woman between 45 and 60 years old who had been exposed to COVID-19. Both conserved end residues are part of each CDR3. D genes are given only for firm matches. Not all rows give a size; the values are once, few, many and, for expanded clones, a class.

D	J	V	size	DNA	CDR3
NA	TRBJ1-3	TRBV15	NA	TGTGCCACCAGCACCTCATCGGACACCATATATTTT	CATSTSSDTIYF
NA	TRBJ1-3	TRBV2	NA	TGTGCCAGCAGTGAGCCGGGGTTGGGAAACACCATATATTTT	CASSEPGLGNTIYF
NA	TRBJ2-7	TRBV27	NA	TGTGCCAGCAGTCCAGGGGGGAGGTCGGTCTACGAGCAGTACTTC	CASSPGGRSVYEQYF
TRBD1	TRBJ2-7	TRBV6-2/TRBV6-3	NA	TGTGCCAGCAGTCGCTCCGGGACAGGGTACGAGCAGTACTTC	CASSRSGTGYEQYF
TRBD1	TRBJ1-1	TRBV2	NA	TGTGCCAGCACCCTAGGAGGCCAGGGGGAGGCTTTCTTT	CASTLGGQGEAFF
NA	TRBJ1-5	TRBV6-2/TRBV6-3	NA	TGTGCCAGCAGTTCGGACAGTCTCTATCAGCCCCAGCATTTT	CASSSDSLYQPQHF
TRBD1	TRBJ1-6	TRBV5-1	once	TGCGCCAGCAGCTTGGGCCGACAGGGATGGAATTCACCCCTCCACTTT	CASSLGRQGWNSPLHF
NA	TRBJ2-1	TRBV11-2	NA	TGTGCCAGCAGCTTAGGCCCCCTTATAGCGGCTACCTACAATGAGCAGTTCTTC	CASSLGPLIAATYNEQFF
NA	TRBJ1-5	TRBV19	NA	TGTGCCAGTGGCCGTAGCGGTGCTCAGCCCCAGCATTTT	CASGRSGAQPQHF
NA	TRBJ1-2	TRBV5-4	NA	TGTGCCAGCAGTATCGGAGAGCCCGCACGGTATGGCTACACCTTC	CASSIGEPARYGYTF
NA	TRBJ2-3	TRBV6-2/TRBV6-3	NA	TGTGCCAGCAGCCAACAGACTAGTGCCAACACAGATACGCAGTATTTT	CASSQQTSANTDTQYF
TRBD1	TRBJ1-2	TRBV5-1	NA	TGCGCCAGCAGACCGATACAGGGGGCTCCCCCCTCTAGCGGCTACACCTTC	CASRPIQGAPPSSGYTF
TRBD2	TRBJ2-2	TRBV5-1	NA	TGCGCCAGCAGCTTGGACGGGGGGTTCACCGGGGAGCTGTTTTTT	CASSLDGGFTGELFF
TRBD1	TRBJ1-3	TRBV28	NA	TGTGCCAGCAGTTCGGGGACAGGGCGACGTGACACCATATATTTT	CASSSGTGRRDTIYF
NA	TRBJ2-2	TRBV19	NA	TGTGCCAGTAGCTCCTACTACAGGGCTGTAACCGGGGAGCTGTTTTTT	CASSSYYRAVTGELFF
NA	TRBJ2-5	TRBV18	NA	TGTGCCAGCTCACCCCAATCGGGTGGTGAGACCCAGTACTTC	CASSPQSGGETQYF
NA	TRBJ1-5	TRBV27	NA	TGTGCCAGCAGTTTGTCCCAGGGGATAAATCAGCCCCAGCATTTT	CASSLSQGINQPQHF
NA	TRBJ2-7	TRBV4-3	NA	TGCGCCAGCAGCCAAGATCAGGGACTCAGTTACGAGCAGTACTTC	CASSQDQGLSYEQYF
NA	TRBJ1-1	TRBV5-1	NA	TGCGCCAGCAGCTTGCTGGGGGGATCTCAAGCTTTCTTT	CASSLLGGSQAFF
NA	TRBJ1-2	TRBV28	NA	TGTGCCAGCAGTAACCCCGGGGGTAACTATGGCTACACCTTC	CASSNPGGNYGYTF
TRBD1	TRBJ1-2	TRBV10-3	NA	TGTGCCATCAGTGGGGCAGGGGGTAGCGGTGGCTACACCTTC	CAISGAGGSGGYTF
NA	TRBJ2-3	TRBV24-1	NA	TGTGCCACCAGTGATATCGGACAGACAGATACGCAGTATTTT	CATSDIGQTDTQYF
NA	TRBJ1-5	TRBV19	NA	TGTGCCAGTAGGACCCGGGGGGCGAATCAGCCCCAGCATTTT	CASRTRGANQPQHF
NA	TRBJ1-2	TRBV4-3	NA	TGCGCCAGCAGCCAAGACCCAGAATTCGACTATGGCTACACCTTC	CASSQDPEFDYGYTF
NA	TRBJ2-7	TRBV6-5	NA	TGTGCCACCACTTACGGGCCCAACTACGAGCAGTACTTC	CATTYGPNYEQYF
NA	TRBJ2-2	TRBV7-2	NA	TGTGCCAGCAGCGAGTTCATCCCCGGGGAGCTGTTTTTT	CASSEFIPGELFF
NA	TRBJ2-2	TRBV20-1	NA	TGCAGTGCAGAGCTGATCCCCAAGCTGTTTTTT	CSAELIPKLFF
NA	TRBJ1-1	TRBV6-5	NA	TGTGCCAGCAACCAGGCGGGGGGGTACACTGAAGCTTTCTTT	CASNQAGGYTEAFF
NA	TRBJ1-1	TRBV19	many	TGTGCCAGTAGTACGAGGGGAGGTAGGACTGAAGCTTTCTTT	CASSTRGGRTEAFF
TRBD1	TRBJ1-1	TRBV5-6	NA	TGTGCCAGCAGCTATTCAGGGGGCGGCACTGAAGCTTTCTTT	CASSYSGGGTEAFF
NA	TRBJ2-3	TRBV9	NA	TGTGCCAGCAGCGTAAGGGGTGAGGTTAGCACAGATACGCAGTATTTT	CASSVRGEVSTDTQYF
NA	TRBJ2-3	TRBV5-1	NA	TGCGCCAGCAGCCTAGCCCAAGGTGGCGGGAGCACAGATACGCAGTATTTT	CASSLAQGGGSTDTQYF
TRBD1	TRBJ2-5	TRBV18	NA	TGTGCCAGCTCAGGTCCCGGGACAGGGGCGGTGGAGACCCAGTACTTC	CASSGPGTGAVETQYF
TRBD1	TRBJ1-5	TRBV19	NA	TGTGCCAGTAGTTGGACAGGGGCCGGGAGTCAGCCCCAGCATTTT	CASSWTGAGSQPQHF
NA	TRBJ2-1	TRBV5-6	NA	TGTGCCAGCAGTTCCAACCTCCGGGAGTCTCGGGTCTTC	CASSSNLRESRVF
NA	TRBJ2-7	TRBV7-2	few	TGTGCCAGCAGCTTAGAGACAGGGAGGCACGAGCAGTACTTC	CASSLETGRHEQYF
NA	TRBJ1-1	TRBV5-1	NA	TGCGCCAGCAGCTCGCAACAGGGCTTGAACACTGAAGCTTTCTTT	CASSSQQGLNTEAFF
NA	TRBJ1-2	TRBV13	NA	TGTGCCAGCAGCTATGGTTGGGGCGGCTACACCTTC	CASSYGWGGYTF
NA	TRBJ1-6	TRBV11-2	NA	TGTGCCAGCAGCTTAGCGTCCCATTCACCCCTCCACTTT	CASSLASHSPLHF
NA	TRBJ1-1	TRBV10-2	NA	TGCGCCAGCACTTTAAACTTGAACACTGAAGCTTTCTTT	CASTLNLNTEAFF
NA	TRBJ1-2	TRBV6-6	NA	TGTGCCAGCACCGAACAGGGCAATGGCTACACCTTC	CASTEQGNGYTF
NA	TRBJ2-7	TRBV4-1	NA	TGCGCCAGCAGCCAAGAACAGGCCCCCGGCTACGAGCAGTACTTC	CASSQEQAPGYEQYF
TRBD1	TRBJ1-5	TRBV28	NA	TGTGCCAGCAGGACAGGGCTGGATCAGCCCCAGCATTTT	CASRTGLDQPQHF
NA	TRBJ1-4	TRBV29-1	NA	TGCAGCGTTGGAGGGAGCGAAAAACTGTTTTTT	CSVGGSEKLFF
TRBD1	TRBJ1-1	TRBV13	NA	TGTGCCAGCAGCTCCGGGACAGGGGAGACTGAAGCTTTCTTT	CASSSGTGETEAFF
TRBD2	TRBJ2-5	TRBV15	once	TGTGCCACCAGGAACCTAGCGGGGGGTGACCAAGAGACCCAGTACTTC	CATRNLAGGDQETQYF
TRBD1	TRBJ1-1	TRBV6-6	NA	TGTGCCAGCAGACAGGGGACGAACACTGAAGCTTTCTTT	CASRQGTNTEAFF
TRBD1	TRBJ1-1	TRBV7-2	NA	TGTGCCAGCAGCCCTTCAGGGGGCAGGACTGAAGCTTTCTTT	CASSPSGGRTEAFF
TRBD2	TRBJ2-1	TRBV18	NA	TGTGCCAGCTCTGTACTAGCGGTGCCCTACAATGAGCAGTTCTTC	CASSVLAVPYNEQFF
NA	TRBJ2-2	TRBV5-1	NA	TGCGCCAGCAGCTTGGACCTTCGGGGAGGCACCGGGGAGCTGTTTTTT	CASSLDLRGGTGELFF
TRBD2	TRBJ2-3	TRBV7-8	NA	TGTGCCAGCAGCTTAGCGTTGAGTAGCGGGGCCTTCTTCACAGATACGCAGTATTTT	CASSLALSSGAFFTDTQYF
TRBD1	TRBJ1-5	TRBV6-5	few	TGTGCCAGCAGCCGAGGCTCAGGGGGGCGTCAGCCCCAGCATTTT	CASSRGSGGRQPQHF